The 30 T cell receptor beta chains reported below all come from one sample, sequenced in a study of blood T cell repertoires in COVID-19. Sequencing used immunoSEQ multiplex PCR; TCRdb keeps in-frame clones, though not all of them. This sample has 110,000 to 150,000 clones; roughly 77% occur once, and the top ten carry 4.2%. The sequenced sample was peripheral blood. Receptors originate from a man between 60 and 75 years old with acute or convalescent COVID-19.

The V and J genes are TRBV30 and TRBJ2-2, with 12 bases that match TRBD1. The CDR3 covers 14 residues. Germline lookup yields CDR1 GTSNPN and CDR2 SVGIG (reference sequence). The junction had 5 bases not matched to a gene; V was cut back by 5 bases and J by 7 bases. In nucleotides, the CDR3 is TGTGCCTGGGGGACAGGGGGCAATAGCGGGGAGCTGTTTTTT. It translates to CAWGTGGNSGELFF.

This clone was seen once. The chain carries TRBV5-1 and TRBJ2-2, with 9 bases fitting TRBD1. The CDR3 contains 15 residues. Germline CDR1 reads SGHRS; CDR2 reads YFSETQ. Germline trimming cut 1 base from V and 6 bases from J; bases unmatched to any gene: 4. CDR3 residues: CASSLTGGAPGELFF. CDR3 bases: TGCGCCAGCAGCTTGACAGGGGGCGCGCCCGGGGAGCTGTTTTTT.

The CDR3 here is CASSQGGSTGELFF. The CDR3 DNA reads as TGTGCCAGCAGCCAGGGGGGGAGCACCGGGGAGCTGTTTTTT. J is TRBJ2-2 and V is TRBV3-1 (or the pseudogene TRBV3-2); the match to TRBD2 covers 7 bases. This CDR3 has 14 amino acids. V was clipped by 3 bases and J by 4 bases; unmatched bases: 2. Germline values: CDR1 LGHDT, CDR2 YNNKEL (reference sequence).

Points on this clone: Its ends do not fully match the called genes, so a read error is possible. V is TRBV3-1 (or the pseudogene TRBV3-2) and J is TRBJ2-5; 7 bases are shared with TRBD2. CDR1 is LGHDT, CDR2 YNNKEL, per germline (reference sequence). CDR3 length: 13 residues. The CDR3 loop is CASSQDPLAEGDF. CDR3 DNA: TGTGCCAGCAGCCAAGACCCCCTAGCGGAGGGAGACTTC.

The chain joins TRBV19 to TRBJ1-5, with a weak D call TRBD1 (6 bases). The V end was cut by 3 bases, the J end by 0 bases, with 9 bases between. The CDR3 totals 15 residues. CDR1 and CDR2 from the germline V gene are LNHDA and SQIVND (reference sequence). The CDR3 protein is CASSISGASNQPQHF. In DNA form, the CDR3 reads TGTGCCAGTAGTATTTCAGGGGCTAGCAATCAGCCCCAGCATTTT.

The chain is built from TRBV6-2 or TRBV6-3 and TRBJ2-1, with D tentatively TRBD2 (5 bases). CDR3 length: 12 amino acids. Trimming shortened V by 6 bases and J by 6 bases, and 9 bases separated the two germline ends. Looked up from germline, CDR1 is MNHEY and CDR2 is SVGEGT. The CDR3 here is CASSQGGNEQFF. The CDR3 nucleotides read TGTGCCAGCAGCCAAGGAGGCAATGAGCAGTTCTTC.

V and J are TRBV2 and TRBJ2-1; 9 nucleotides agree with TRBD2. Germline V gene data show CDR1 as SNHLY and CDR2 as FYNNEI. V shed 6 bases, J shed 9 bases, and the junction held 6 bases outside the gene matches. This CDR3 is 13 amino acids long. The CDR3 DNA follows: TGTGCCAGCAGGGGAGCGGGAGGACGTGAGCAGTTCTTC. Translation: CASRGAGGREQFF.

The genes are TRBV3-1 (or the pseudogene TRBV3-2) and TRBJ2-3; weak D call: TRBD2 (5 bases). V lost 1 base and J 1 base, leaving 9 bases between the germline ends. The CDR3 is 15 amino acids. Germline CDR1 reads LGHDT; CDR2 reads YNNKEL (reference sequence). The CDR3 sequence: CASSQAGWGTDTQYF. The CDR3 bases are TGTGCCAGCAGCCAAGCGGGGTGGGGCACAGATACGCAGTATTTT.

The genes are TRBV24-1 and TRBJ2-3; 7 bases map to TRBD2. V lost 9 bases and J lost 3; bases outside the gene matches: 5. Germline CDR1 is KGHDR and CDR2 is SFDVKD. The CDR3 extends over 13 amino acids. CDR3: CATEGGETDTQYF. In DNA form, the CDR3 reads TGTGCCACCGAGGGAGGGGAAACAGATACGCAGTATTTT.

This clone was found a few times. The chain recombines TRBV11-2 with TRBJ2-1; 11 positions agree with TRBD2. In germline, CDR1 is SGHAT, CDR2 FQNNGV. V lost 5 bases to trimming and J lost 6 bases; unmatched junction nucleotides: 6. The CDR3 contains 15 residues. The CDR3: CASSLTSGRSNEQFF. The CDR3 nucleotides read TGTGCCAGCAGCCTAACTAGCGGGAGATCCAATGAGCAGTTCTTC.

This chain uses TRBV12-5 with TRBJ1-5; TRBD1 is a possible D gene (6 bases). V was trimmed by 6 bases and J by 8 bases, leaving 20 bases between them. Per the germline V gene, CDR1 is LGHNT and CDR2 is FRNRAP. The CDR3 is made up of 15 amino acids. In nucleotides, the CDR3 is TGTGCTAGTGGGGTACGGACAGTGGGTGGGGAGCCCCAGCATTTT. As protein: CASGVRTVGGEPQHF.

V and J are TRBV5-6 and TRBJ1-3, with 12 bases that match TRBD1. Germline CDR1 reads SGHDT; CDR2 reads YYEEEE. CDR3 length: 18 residues. With V trimmed by 0 bases and J by 3 bases, 7 bases remained unmatched. The CDR3 DNA is TGTGCCAGCAGCTTGGTCGGGGGACAGGGGGCGTTTGGAAACACCATATATTTT. Translation gives CASSLVGGQGAFGNTIYF. The full variable domain, with the rest looked up from reference TRBV5-6 and TRBJ1-3, is DAGVTQSPTHLIKTRGQQVTLRCSPKSGHDTVSWYQQALGQGPQFIFQYYEEEERQRGNFPDRFSGHQFPNYSSELNVNALLLGDSALYLCASSLVGGQGAFGNTIYFGEGSWLTVV.

CDR3 loop: CSASPGHNNQPQHF. The CDR3 nucleotides are TGCAGTGCTAGTCCGGGACACAACAATCAGCCCCAGCATTTT. The J gene is TRBJ1-5, the V gene TRBV20-1; maybe TRBD1 (6 bases). CDR3 length: 14 residues. Germline loops: CDR1 DFQATT, CDR2 SNEGSKA (reference sequence). V was cut by 3 bases and J by 3 bases, with 12 bases left in between.

The chain is built from TRBV6-5 and TRBJ2-1; 11 nucleotides line up with TRBD2. Germline trimming cut 4 bases from V and 5 bases from J; bases unmatched to any gene: 7. This CDR3 contains 16 residues. Germline V gene sequence: CDR1 MNHEY, CDR2 SVGAGI. CDR3 loop: CASSSRLAGYHNEQFF. CDR3 in DNA: TGTGCCAGCAGTTCGCGACTAGCGGGGTACCACAATGAGCAGTTCTTC.

The V gene is TRBV2, the J gene TRBJ2-2; TRBD1 might be the D (6 bases). The CDR3 spans 15 residues. Per germline, CDR1 SNHLY and CDR2 FYNNEI. Trimming removed 7 bases from V and 2 bases from J, with 14 bases in between. The CDR3 protein is CASTQVRGNTGELFF. In nucleotides, the CDR3 is TGTGCCAGCACCCAGGTCAGGGGCAACACCGGGGAGCTGTTTTTT.

The chain has TRBV10-3 and TRBJ2-2; D might be TRBD2 (6 bases). This CDR3 has 16 residues. Germline CDR1 is ENHRY and CDR2 is SYGVKD. The germline V and J ends were trimmed by 10 bases and 1 base, with 19 bases remaining between them. The CDR3 sequence: CATHSYGTRNTGELFF. The DNA of the CDR3 is TGTGCCACCCACAGTTACGGGACTCGGAACACCGGGGAGCTGTTTTTT.

V usage is TRBV18 and J usage is TRBJ2-7, with 7 bases that match TRBD1. Germline CDR1 reads KGHSH; CDR2 reads LQKENI. This CDR3 is built from 15 residues. V lost 4 bases, J lost 2 bases, and 8 bases stayed unmatched. CDR3 sequence reads: CASSHGTVGAYEQYF. CDR3 coding DNA: TGTGCCAGCTCACACGGGACAGTCGGCGCCTACGAGCAGTACTTC. The full variable domain, in which reference TRBV18 and TRBJ2-7 provide the parts outside the CDR3, is NAGVMQNPRHLVRRRGQEARLRCSPMKGHSHVYWYRQLPEEGLKFMVYLQKENIIDESGMPKERFSAEFPKEGPSILRIQQVVRGDSAAYFCASSHGTVGAYEQYFGPGTRLTVT.

This clone came up a few times. The rearrangement joins TRBV5-4 to TRBJ2-3, with D possibly matching TRBD1 (6 bases). CDR1 SGHNT and CDR2 YYREEE come from the germline V gene (reference sequence). The CDR3 is 16 amino acids. V gave up 2 bases and J gave up 1 base, with 14 bases separating them. The CDR3 sequence is CASSLKQGAGTDTQYF. The CDR3 DNA reads as TGTGCCAGCAGCTTAAAACAGGGAGCGGGCACAGATACGCAGTATTTT.

V and J are TRBV9 and TRBJ2-3, with D possibly matching TRBD2 (8 bases). CDR1 and CDR2 (germline): SGDLS, YYNGEE. The length of the CDR3 is 15 residues. V was clipped by 3 bases and J by 10 bases, with 21 bases between them. CDR3 coding DNA: TGTGCCAGCAGCGGGGGACTAGAGGGGGCCCTGGCGCAGTATTTT. Encoded protein: CASSGGLEGALAQYF.

In DNA form, the CDR3 reads TGTGCCATCAGTGAGTCCGGGACAGGGAACTATGGCTACACCTTC. As protein: CAISESGTGNYGYTF. The chain uses TRBV10-3 and TRBJ1-2; the match to TRBD1 covers 9 bases. There are 15 residues in the CDR3. Trimming at V came to 0 bases and at J to 2 bases, leaving 1 base not matched to a gene. From germline, CDR1 is ENHRY and CDR2 SYGVKD.

This clone was detected once. The J gene is TRBJ1-6, the V gene TRBV5-1; 10 nucleotides align to TRBD1. V was clipped by 4 bases and J by 9 bases; unmatched bases: 4. Germline values: CDR1 SGHRS, CDR2 YFSETQ. The CDR3 sequence is 14 residues long. CDR3 sequence (DNA): TGCGCCAGCAGCCCGGGACAGGGGTTTTCACCCCTCCACTTT. Amino acid sequence: CASSPGQGFSPLHF.

This clone was recorded a few times. CDR3 coding DNA: TGTGCCAGCAGCTTCCAGGGTAGCTATGGCTACACCTTC. Residues: CASSFQGSYGYTF. This chain joins TRBV7-9 and TRBJ1-2; a possible D gene is TRBD1 (5 bases). CDR1 is SEHNR, CDR2 FQNEAQ, per germline (reference sequence). The length of the CDR3 is 13 residues. V dropped 3 bases and J dropped 4 bases, with 9 bases sitting between them.

The chain couples TRBV5-4 to TRBJ2-5; 7 bases fit TRBD1. The CDR3 sequence is 13 residues long. Trimming removed 4 bases from V and 2 bases from J; junction bases left unmatched: 2. The V gene's germline CDR1 is SGHNT and CDR2 YYREEE (reference sequence). This chain's CDR3 is CASSPDRQETQYF. Written as DNA, the CDR3 is TGTGCCAGCAGCCCGGACAGGCAAGAGACCCAGTACTTC.

Only one count was recorded for this clone. The chain employs TRBV7-8 and TRBJ1-2; D call uncertain. CDR1 and CDR2 from the germline V gene are SGHVS and FQNEAQ. The CDR3 spans 14 residues. V lost 1 base and J lost 6, with 12 bases in between. The CDR3, as DNA: TGTGCCAGCAGCTTAGTCCAGGCAGCAAATGGCTACACCTTC. This gives the protein CASSLVQAANGYTF.

The chain is built from TRBV10-3 and TRBJ2-3; TRBD2 aligns across 11 bases. Trimming took 3 bases from V and 4 from J; bases not matched to a gene: 6. Germline V gene sequence: CDR1 ENHRY, CDR2 SYGVKD. The CDR3 covers 16 residues. CDR3 residues: CAISDLSGRAADTQYF. CDR3 coding DNA: TGTGCCATCAGTGACCTTAGCGGGAGGGCCGCAGATACGCAGTATTTT.

Only a few counts were recorded for this clone. This rearrangement joins TRBV10-2 to TRBJ1-5, with 7 bases lining up with TRBD1. V was pared by 8 bases and J by 2 bases, with 3 bases of the junction left unmatched. The CDR3 is 13 amino acids. CDR1 WSHSY and CDR2 SAAADI come from the germline V gene. CDR3 bases: TGCGCCAGCGTACAGGGGCGCAATCAGCCCCAGCATTTT. This translates into CASVQGRNQPQHF.

The V and J genes are TRBV19 and TRBJ2-2; possible D gene TRBD1, 6 bases. CDR3 length: 14 residues. The germline V gene encodes CDR1 LNHDA and CDR2 SQIVND (reference sequence). Between the trimmed V and J ends, which lost 7 bases and 2 bases, there was a span of 11 bases. The CDR3, as DNA: TGTGCCAGTAAAGGACAGCATAACACCGGGGAGCTGTTTTTT. Its protein is CASKGQHNTGELFF.

CDR3: CASSILAGLEQYF. The CDR3 coding sequence is TGTGCCAGCAGTATACTAGCGGGCCTGGAGCAGTACTTC. This chain joins TRBV12-3 or TRBV12-4 and TRBJ2-7, with 9 nucleotides matching TRBD2. The V gene end was trimmed by 5 bases and the J gene end by 7 bases; junction bases not matched to a gene: 6. The CDR3 has 13 residues.

This clone appeared a few times. Other DNA variants within this sample encode the same CDR3. This sequence joins TRBV5-5 and TRBJ2-5; 11 nucleotides line up with TRBD1. J was trimmed by 2 bases and V by 0 bases; bases with no gene match: 3. CDR1 is SGHKS, CDR2 YYEKEE, per germline (reference sequence). This CDR3 has 16 amino acids. This CDR3 reads CASSLGTGGNQETQYF. In DNA form, the CDR3 reads TGTGCCAGCAGCTTGGGGACAGGGGGCAATCAAGAGACCCAGTACTTC.

The chain links TRBV4-1 to TRBJ2-5; TRBD1 matches at 11 bases. CDR3 length: 17 residues. V shed 4 bases and J 3 bases; nucleotides not matched to a gene: 10. Germline CDR1 reads MGHRA; CDR2 reads YSYEKL. The CDR3 protein is CASSRGQGVVAEETQYF. The CDR3 DNA is TGCGCCAGCAGCCGGGGACAGGGGGTCGTAGCGGAAGAGACCCAGTACTTC.